This T cell receptor (beta chain) was profiled in a study of cytomegalovirus exposure and HLA in healthy donors. Study-level information: Per a later analysis, the roughly 640 first-cohort and some 110 validation repertoires shared one platform.

Whole-study results and caveats: For cytomegalovirus status, the classifier reportedly gave diagnoses with high specificity and sensitivity. Researchers catalogued about 150 TCR beta chains as cytomegalovirus-associated.

The table came from immunoSEQ multiplex PCR; TCRdb's copy has only in-frame clones and leaves some out. The sample includes some 49,000 clones, about 94% seen only once; the top ten take roughly 7.1%. The donors were members of the validation cohort comprising 120 subjects, separate from the roughly 640-subject first cohort. Of note for this clone: Antigen: not known.

The source of this sequence is a young woman in good health and CMV-seropositive. Sequenced: PBMCs.

This CDR3 is CASSLALAGWRTDTQYF. As DNA, the CDR3 is TGCGCCAGCAGCTTGGCGTTAGCGGGATGGCGCACAGATACGCAGTATTTT. The chain links TRBV5-1 to TRBJ2-3, with TRBD2 identical over 8 bases. The CDR3 has 17 amino acids. After removal of 0 bases from V and 1 base from J, the junction contained 7 bases not matched to a gene. Germline V gene sequence: CDR1 SGHRS, CDR2 YFSETQ.